What follows describes a single T cell receptor beta chain. This clonotype has ten or more counts. The antigen this receptor binds is unknown. Nothing much larger sits one base from this clone, and base qualities are not available. Hyperthyroidism patients were newly diagnosed, with disease duration under 2 months, and aged 18 to 65 years. Patients with uncontrolled infections, other autoimmune diseases, pregnancy or lactation were excluded. Diagnoses were established on the basis of clinical symptoms, serum thyroxine and TRAb, thyroid ultrasound, and orbital computed tomography. Blood from progressor patients was drawn when they were first diagnosed with hyperthyroidism, before any ophthalmopathy symptoms appeared. PBMCs were separated from 7.5 to 10 ml of fresh peripheral blood using Ficoll-Paque density gradient centrifugation. Progressor patients were first diagnosed with Graves' hyperthyroidism and then developed ophthalmopathy during follow-up. Total RNA was extracted with Trizol reagent, and quality was checked on an Agilent 2100 Bioanalyzer.

These data are taken from a study of T cells in Graves' hyperthyroidism and ophthalmopathy (dated 2019 in TCRdb). Regarding the study in general: Peripheral blood samples were taken at the time of initial diagnosis, prior to any treatment. To identify TCR V-J signatures that set the groups apart, the researchers used a discovery cohort of 95 to 100 patients, made up of under 45 with Graves' ophthalmopathy and 57 with stable Graves' hyperthyroidism. Whether ophthalmopathy could be predicted prospectively was tested in an independent validation cohort made up of 18 to 20 hyperthyroidism patients plus 17 patients who later progressed to ophthalmopathy. The roughly 91 discovery patients were randomly split 7:3 into training and test sets. In six Graves' hyperthyroidism patients, the study also compared T-cell repertoires from thyroid tissue with T-cell repertoires from blood. Following sampling, methimazole starting at 30 mg daily was given to hyperthyroidism patients, and high-dose intravenous methylprednisolone was given to ophthalmopathy patients. The paper describes TCR Vbeta CDR3 sequencing of 120 to 150 peripheral blood samples, made up of some 40 ophthalmopathy patients, 70 to 75 hyperthyroidism patients and 17 progressor patients.

The CDR3 holds 15 amino acids from the cysteine to the phenylalanine. Only the CDR3 region is kept as DNA, spanning 45 bases read in frame from base 1. The CDR1 and CDR2 encoded by the germline V gene (reference sequence) are LGHDT and YNNKEL. The trim is 4 bases for V and 2 bases for J, with a gap of 15 bases between the germline ends. The TCR beta CDR3 regions were amplified from the RNA transcripts. The TCR CDR3 was subjected to a first round of RT-PCR using the HTBI primer set and the Qiagen OneStep RT-PCR kit. The libraries were constructed in a second round of multiplex PCR and then size-selected and purified. The libraries were sequenced on an Illumina HiSeq2000 using paired-end 100 bp reads. From the authors' description of their analysis: SOAPnuke was used to process the raw data, throwing out any read that contained adapters or uncalled bases, had a mean Phred below 15, or lacked an exact constant-primer or identifier match. COPE v1.2.5 was used to merge the high-quality paired reads, and each unique nucleotide sequence was defined as a clonotype. MiTCR v1.1 was used to align the clonotypes against IMGT TRBV, TRBD and TRBJ reference segments. The analysis included only V-J combinations with a frequency above 0.0001, which together covered over 98% of the repertoires. The TCS score was defined as F50 (clonal expansion) divided by E x V (chaos), with BLOSUM62-based TCRdist calculated between CDR3 peptides within each V-J. Welch's t-statistics and random forest reduced around 520 V-J features to some 14, which were used in a naive Bayes classifier (R e1071). TCRdb reprocessed the public reads (quality trimming at Q25 with fastp, clone calling with MiXCR) and kept in-frame beta chains. Each CDR3 protein appears once, grouped with its most common genes and DNA. The V and J calls, along with clone size, are taken from TCRdb and not from the paper's own processing. For this sample the table gives about 360,000 distinct CDR3 sequences, of which approximately 13% were detected only once. The ten most abundant clones make up less than 25% of the sample.

The paper's findings and limits, for the study overall: Most expanded thyroid clonotypes (frequency above 0.001) were also detected in blood, a finding suggesting that blood repertoires may reflect thyroid immune responses. In cross-validation, a model built on a 13 V-J signature told ophthalmopathy apart from stable hyperthyroidism with under 90% sensitivity and approximately 81% specificity, and in testing the same model reached 80%/75%. Sample size was not statistically predetermined, and investigators were not blinded to group allocation. During validation, the model predicted progression to ophthalmopathy a median of approximately 6.5 months ahead of onset, with more than 60% sensitivity and about 75% specificity.

The TCR was taken from a man aged 25 to 45 with Graves' hyperthyroidism that later progressed to Graves' ophthalmopathy. The specimen sequenced was blood. This receptor chain uses TRBV3-1 and TRBJ2-7, with a tentative D call of TRBD1 or TRBD2, each matching 5 bases. In nucleotide form, the sequence is TGTGCCAGCAGCCCCGGGACGTTTCCCACCTACGAGCAGTACTTC. Its protein product is CASSPGTFPTYEQYF.